This T cell receptor (beta chain) was observed in a study of blood T cell repertoires in COVID-19. Donors were grouped by their self-reported clinical history. CDR1 and CDR2 (germline): MRHNA, SNTAGT. The CDR3 is made up of 11 amino acids. The V gene end was trimmed by 7 bases and the J gene end by 6 bases; junction bases not matched to a gene: 1. Repertoires were generated with immunoSEQ multiplex PCR, while TCRdb's copy carries only in-frame clones and drops some. Of about 280,000 clones listed, around 88% were seen once; the top ten hold approximately 6%. The V and J genes are TRBV6-4 and TRBJ2-3; TRBD2 agrees at 7 bases. This clonotype was sampled from a woman in her forties who had recovered from COVID-19. Sample: PBMCs or T cells enriched from blood (not recorded which). As DNA, the CDR3 is TGTGCCAGCACGCGGGGGGATACGCAGTATTTT. Protein: CASTRGDTQYF.